This T cell receptor beta chain was documented in a study of neoadjuvant anti-PD-1 for oral cavity cancer. The assay was immunoSEQ multiplex PCR, and TCRdb's table has in-frame clones only and misses some. The table shows approximately 7,600 clones, with around 49% occurring only once. Trimming at V came to 4 bases and at J to 5 bases, leaving 8 bases not matched to a gene. Looked up from germline, CDR1 is GTSNPN and CDR2 is SVGIG (reference sequence). This CDR3 spans 14 amino acids. V usage is TRBV30 and J usage is TRBJ2-3; 8 bases match TRBD2. This sample comprised tumor tissue, obtained before nivolumab (anti-PD-1) treatment. This sequence was found in a person aged 35-79 years with oral cavity squamous cell carcinoma. The CDR3 nucleotides read TGTGCCTGGAATACGGGAGGGCGAGGAGATACGCAGTATTTT. Translated: CAWNTGGRGDTQYF. Based on the CDR3 plus reference TRBV30 and TRBJ2-3, the full variable domain is SQTIHQWPATLVQPVGSPLSLECTVEGTSNPNLYWYRQAAGRGLQLLFYSVGIGQISSEVPQNLSASRPQDRQFILSSKKLLLSDSGFYLCAWNTGGRGDTQYFGPGTRLTVL.